This T cell receptor beta chain was obtained from a study of blood T cell repertoires in COVID-19. Looking at the study overall: Acute-phase and convalescent COVID-19 samples originated in the United States, Italy and Spain.

Original processing notes: Amplification of reference gene primers was used by the study to estimate nucleated cell counts. The repertoire was sequenced with immunoSEQ multiplex PCR; TCRdb's copy has only in-frame clones and lacks some. The V and J calls and clone size are taken from that table; D and trimming were inferred from the DNA. Among over 150,000 clones listed, 80% to 85% were seen once. Seattle enrolled patients during active infection and tracked them longitudinally. V was cut by 0 bases and J by 4 bases, with 15 bases left in between. The CDR3 consists of 16 residues. The V gene's germline CDR1 is ENHRY and CDR2 SYGVKD.

The rearrangement joins TRBV10-3 to TRBJ1-1; D might be TRBD1 (5 bases). Sequencing was done on a sample of peripheral blood. This receptor was identified in a woman in her 40s with COVID-19, enrolled during active disease. This chain's CDR3 is CAISESGLRRGTEAFF. The CDR3 DNA reads TGTGCCATCAGTGAGTCGGGACTCCGAAGGGGCACTGAAGCTTTCTTT.